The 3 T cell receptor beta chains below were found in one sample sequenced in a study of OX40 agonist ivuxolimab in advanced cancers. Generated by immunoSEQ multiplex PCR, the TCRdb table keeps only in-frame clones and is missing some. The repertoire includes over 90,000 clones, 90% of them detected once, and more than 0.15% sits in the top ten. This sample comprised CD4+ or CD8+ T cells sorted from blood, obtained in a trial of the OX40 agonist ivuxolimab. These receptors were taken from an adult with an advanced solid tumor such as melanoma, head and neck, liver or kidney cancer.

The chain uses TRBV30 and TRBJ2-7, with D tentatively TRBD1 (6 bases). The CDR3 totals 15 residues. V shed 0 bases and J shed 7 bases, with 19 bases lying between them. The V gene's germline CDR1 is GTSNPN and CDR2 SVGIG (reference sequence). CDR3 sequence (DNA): TGTGCCTGGAGTGTCCAGGGGACCTTCAAGAGGGAGCAGTACTTC. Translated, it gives CAWSVQGTFKREQYF.

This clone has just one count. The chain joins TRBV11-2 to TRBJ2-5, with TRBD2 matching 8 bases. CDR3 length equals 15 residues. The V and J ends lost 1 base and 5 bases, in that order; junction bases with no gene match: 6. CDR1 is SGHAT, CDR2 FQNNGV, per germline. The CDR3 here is CASSLGAGGYETQYF. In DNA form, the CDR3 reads TGTGCCAGCAGCTTAGGGGCGGGAGGATATGAGACCCAGTACTTC.

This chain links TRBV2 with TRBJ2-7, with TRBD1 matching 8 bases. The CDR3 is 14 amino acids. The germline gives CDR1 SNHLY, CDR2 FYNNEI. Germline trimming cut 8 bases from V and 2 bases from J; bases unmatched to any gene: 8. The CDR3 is CASEDRGRTYEQYF. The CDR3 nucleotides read TGTGCCAGCGAAGACAGGGGAAGGACCTACGAGCAGTACTTC.